The clone carrying this T cell receptor (beta chain) was seen a few times. Its target is not known. Possible read error: a much larger clone is one base away. These data are taken from a study of T cell clones after liver transplantation. TCRdb's table, derived via immunoSEQ multiplex PCR, lists solely in-frame clones and lacks some. The sample carries under 6,000 clones, 20% to 30% recorded once. Alloreactive TCRbeta sequences came from sequencing proliferating CFSE-low cells in the MLR. Sequenced material: CD4+ T cells from cultured PBMCs. This receptor was taken from a human patient who received a liver transplant. The graft donor may have contributed some T cells.

CDR3 nucleotides: TGTGCCAGCAGCCAAGAATTCCGCGGGAATCAGCCCCAGCATTTT. Translation gives CASSQEFRGNQPQHF. The chain combines TRBV7-9 with TRBJ1-5; D uncertain. Trimming shortened V by 5 bases and J by 4 bases, and 15 bases separated the two germline ends. The CDR3 contains 15 residues. The germline V gene encodes CDR1 SEHNR and CDR2 FQNEAQ (reference sequence).